Following are 7 T cell receptor beta chains from one sample sequenced in a study of cytomegalovirus exposure and HLA in healthy donors. Use of 60 Vbeta and 13 Jbeta primers characterized the PCR. This table comes from immunoSEQ multiplex PCR, and its TCRdb copy is limited to in-frame clones, with some not included. The profile shows roughly 150,000 clones, 76% of them singletons. Sequencing used PBMCs. Source of these receptors: a male donor in good health and CMV-seronegative.

This sequence joins TRBV4-1 and TRBJ2-7, with 9 nucleotides matching TRBD1. This CDR3 region has 14 residues. V lost 4 bases, J lost 3 bases, and 4 bases stayed unmatched. Germline V gives CDR1 MGHRA, CDR2 YSYEKL. The CDR3 coding sequence is TGCGCCAGCAGCCGACAGACAGGGGGCTACGAGCAGTACTTC. It is translated as CASSRQTGGYEQYF.

This sequence joins TRBV9 and TRBJ1-1; TRBD1 agrees at 11 bases. In germline, CDR1 is SGDLS, CDR2 YYNGEE. J gave up 12 bases and V 0 bases, and 16 bases lay outside the gene matches. CDR3 size: 17 residues. CDR3 nucleotide sequence: TGTGCCAGCAGCGTAGTCCCCCCATCATCAGGACAGGGGGCAACTTTCTTT. Protein sequence: CASSVVPPSSGQGATFF.

This clone was seen many times. The J gene is TRBJ2-6, the V gene TRBV6-5; D call uncertain. CDR1 is MNHEY and CDR2 is SVGAGI in the germline V gene. The CDR3 runs 15 residues. The V end was cut by 0 bases, the J end by 4 bases, with 7 bases between. The DNA of the CDR3 is TGTGCCAGCAGTTACTCGAGTTCAGGGGCCAACGTCCTGACTTTC. Translated: CASSYSSSGANVLTF.

V and J are TRBV6-6 and TRBJ2-5; D is perhaps TRBD2 (6 bases). The CDR3 length is 14 residues. Germline CDR1 MNHNY, CDR2 SVGAGI (reference sequence). The V and J ends lost 2 bases and 7 bases respectively, with 14 bases between them. CDR3 sequence (DNA): TGTGCCAGCAGTTACATCGGGGGATCGGGGACCCAGTACTTC. This translates into CASSYIGGSGTQYF.

This chain joins TRBV27 and TRBJ2-2; D is unclear. V lost 1 base to trimming and J lost 8 bases, with 8 bases between them. Germline V gene data show CDR1 as MNHEY and CDR2 as SMNVEV (reference sequence). This CDR3 contains 13 residues. CDR3 protein: CASSLFFPGELFF. The CDR3 DNA reads as TGTGCCAGCAGTTTATTTTTTCCGGGGGAGCTGTTTTTT.

The V gene is TRBV13, the J gene TRBJ2-1; D unclear. Trimming left V 1 base short and J 4 bases short, with 14 bases between. This CDR3 has 16 amino acids. Germline assignment: CDR1 PRHDT and CDR2 FYEKMQ (reference sequence). As DNA, the CDR3 is TGTGCCAGCAGCTTAGCCAGCTTCAGCGATTACAATGAGCAGTTCTTC. The encoded protein is CASSLASFSDYNEQFF.

This clone showed up just once. The chain combines TRBV29-1 with TRBJ2-3, with D perhaps TRBD1 (6 bases). With 4 bases removed from V and 1 base from J, the gap between germline ends came to 9 bases. The CDR3 loop spans 13 amino acids. Germline V gives CDR1 SQVTM, CDR2 ANQGSEA. The CDR3 sequence: CSVGAGGTDTQYF. DNA of the CDR3: TGCAGCGTTGGGGCAGGGGGCACAGATACGCAGTATTTT.